The 11 T cell receptor beta chains reported below all come from one sample, sequenced in a study of control samples from healthy donors and cancer patients. Generated by immunoSEQ multiplex PCR, the TCRdb table keeps only in-frame clones and is missing some. The sample contains 130,000 or so clones, around nine tenths of which appear only once. Sequenced sample: blood. The receptors were gathered from a middle-aged man in good health.

This clone was seen only once. The J gene is TRBJ1-5, the V gene TRBV7-8; D is possibly TRBD1 (5 bases). The germline V and J ends were trimmed by 8 bases and 2 bases, with 10 bases remaining between them. Germline V gives CDR1 SGHVS, CDR2 FQNEAQ. The CDR3 is made up of 13 amino acids. The DNA for the CDR3 is TGTGCCAGCGGGGGTTTTGGCAATCAGCCCCAGCATTTT. This sequence encodes CASGGFGNQPQHF.

The rearrangement links TRBV4-2 to TRBJ2-5, with 8 bases aligning to TRBD2. CDR1 and CDR2 (germline): LGHNA, YNFKEQ. This CDR3 comprises 16 residues. Germline trimming cut 1 base from V and 5 bases from J; bases unmatched to any gene: 9. CDR3 protein: CASSQGGSGAGETQYF. The CDR3 coding sequence is TGTGCCAGCAGCCAAGGTGGTAGCGGGGCGGGGGAGACCCAGTACTTC.

The CDR3, as DNA: TGTGCCAGCTCGCGGGTGTCCGTGAACACTGAAGCTTTCTTT. Translation gives CASSRVSVNTEAFF. The chain has TRBV18 and TRBJ1-1; D gene uncertain. Per germline, CDR1 KGHSH and CDR2 LQKENI. This CDR3 is 14 amino acids long. Trimming removed 6 bases from V and 0 bases from J, with 11 bases in between.

The CDR3 sequence is CASSPETVPYYGYTF. CDR3 coding DNA: TGTGCCAGCAGCCCCGAGACAGTACCCTACTATGGCTACACCTTC. The rearrangement uses TRBV9 and TRBJ1-2; possibly TRBD1 for D (5 bases). V dropped 4 bases and J dropped 3 bases, with 16 bases sitting between them. Germline CDR1 reads SGDLS; CDR2 reads YYNGEE. This CDR3 contains 15 residues. Based on the CDR3 plus reference TRBV9 and TRBJ1-2, the full variable domain is DSGVTQTPKHLITATGQRVTLRCSPRSGDLSVYWYQQSLDQGLQFLIQYYNGEERAKGNILERFSAQQFPDLHSELNLSSLELGDSALYFCASSPETVPYYGYTFGSGTRLTVV.

V is TRBV11-3 and J is TRBJ1-2; the D gene is possibly TRBD1 (6 bases). CDR3 length: 14 residues. V was cut by 1 base and J by 2 bases, with 8 bases left in between. CDR1 and CDR2 from the germline V gene are SGHNT and YENEEA. CDR3 region: CASSLGGANYGYTF. The DNA of the CDR3 is TGTGCCAGCAGCTTAGGGGGGGCAAACTATGGCTACACCTTC.

The rearrangement uses TRBV19 and TRBJ1-2, with TRBD1 as a possible D gene (6 bases). The CDR3 contains 14 residues. Germline CDR1 and CDR2: LNHDA and SQIVND (reference sequence). The V end lost 6 bases, the J end lost 3 bases, and 14 bases lay between the germline ends. This CDR3 is CASSGQWGDYGYTF. In DNA form, the CDR3 reads TGTGCCAGTAGCGGACAGTGGGGGGACTATGGCTACACCTTC.

V gene TRBV5-1 combines with J gene TRBJ2-2, with 7 bases that match TRBD1. CDR3 length equals 15 residues. Germline loops: CDR1 SGHRS, CDR2 YFSETQ. Trimming took 0 bases from V and 1 from J; bases not matched to a gene: 0. CDR3 loop: CASSLDRGNTGELFF. CDR3 in DNA: TGCGCCAGCAGCTTGGACAGGGGGAACACCGGGGAGCTGTTTTTT.

The table lists this clone with a count of one. The rearrangement joins TRBV12-3 or TRBV12-4 to TRBJ1-3; D gene uncertain. V shed 1 base and J shed 8 bases, with 9 bases lying between them. The CDR3 has 13 amino acids. The chain's CDR3 is CASSLEGRHTIYF. In DNA form, the CDR3 reads TGTGCCAGCAGTTTAGAGGGAAGACACACCATATATTTT.

The rearrangement joins TRBV7-6 to TRBJ1-5; D is ambiguous. Germline CDR1 SGHVS, CDR2 FNYEAQ. The length of the CDR3 is 14 residues. V lost 0 bases to trimming and J lost 4 bases, with 7 bases between them. The CDR3 DNA follows: TGTGCCAGCAGCTTAGCGGTAGGGAATCAGCCCCAGCATTTT. Translated: CASSLAVGNQPQHF.

There are a few counts of this clone. The gene calls are TRBV19 and TRBJ1-1; maybe TRBD1 (5 bases). V was clipped by 3 bases and J by 7 bases, with 9 bases between them. This CDR3 comprises 12 residues. Germline CDR1 and CDR2: LNHDA and SQIVND (reference sequence). The CDR3 sequence is CASSIRGGEAFF. Written as DNA, the CDR3 is TGTGCCAGTAGTATTCGGGGGGGTGAAGCTTTCTTT.

The rearrangement joins TRBV15 to TRBJ2-2; D possibly uses TRBD1 or TRBD2 (5 bases each). The V and J ends lost 1 base and 7 bases respectively, with 16 bases between them. CDR3 length equals 16 residues. Germline V lookup: CDR1 LNHNV, CDR2 YYDKDF (reference sequence). In DNA, the CDR3 is TGTGCCACCAGCAGAGCGGGGCGAGGTGTAGGCGGGGAGCTGTTTTTT. Its translation: CATSRAGRGVGGELFF.